These T cell receptor beta chains were read from a single sample in a study of CXCR3-negative and CXCR3-positive naive CD8 T cells. For each CDR3 protein, TCRdb gives one entry from its re-call of the 5' RACE reads, without DNA. Across about 150,000 distinct CDR3 sequences, the top ten clones capture 0.25% to 0.3% of the sample. Sample: naive CXCR3+ CD8+ T cells from blood. These receptors were taken from a human donor in good health. Some clones in this sample may be carry-over from other donors' samples. CDR3s include the opening cysteine and the closing phenylalanine or tryptophan.

v_gene: TRBV6-4
j_gene: TRBJ2-1
CDR3aa: CASSDSGTANEQFF

v_gene: TRBV30
j_gene: TRBJ1-1
CDR3aa: CAWSVDSATEAFF

v_gene: TRBV4-2
j_gene: TRBJ2-2
CDR3aa: CASSQDDRTSGTGELFF

v_gene: TRBV2
j_gene: TRBJ2-7
CDR3aa: CASRFGGTRGPYEQYF

v_gene: TRBV29-1
j_gene: TRBJ2-2
CDR3aa: CSVMHPGTGELFF

v_gene: TRBV27
j_gene: TRBJ2-1
CDR3aa: CASSFRGNEQFF

v_gene: TRBV2
j_gene: TRBJ1-1
CDR3aa: CASRVGTPHLEAFF

v_gene: TRBV28
j_gene: TRBJ2-7
CDR3aa: CASSFLRYEQYF

v_gene: TRBV15
j_gene: TRBJ2-1
CDR3aa: CATSRPPSDEQFF

v_gene: TRBV29-1
j_gene: TRBJ1-1
CDR3aa: CSGLQENTEAFF

v_gene: TRBV2
j_gene: TRBJ2-5
CDR3aa: CASSDPRKGRETQYF

v_gene: TRBV29-1
j_gene: TRBJ2-7
CDR3aa: CSVAAVAYEQYF

v_gene: TRBV5-6
j_gene: TRBJ2-7
CDR3aa: CASSLAGTGGTYEQYF

v_gene: TRBV5-1
j_gene: TRBJ2-7
CDR3aa: CASSLSRGFSYEQYF